These 9 T cell receptor beta chains came from one sample sequenced in a study of T cell responses to AZD1222 COVID-19 vaccine (dated by TCRdb to the early 2020s). The sample's time point label, decoded: baseline before first vaccination. The library was built by means of the immunoSEQ multiplex PCR assay. As stored in TCRdb, this immuneACCESS dataset retains in-frame rearrangements with V and J assigned. A fraction of the clones does not appear; measured against another copy, unresolved V genes explain less than half of the discrepancy, and the remainder lacks a known reason. The sample table records approximately 150,000 clones; 85% to 95% of these occur just once. The ten largest clones represent about 4.4% of the sample. Sequencing used peripheral blood, obtained on day 0 of AZD1222 vaccination. The receptors were sampled from an adult in good health.

The genes are TRBV6-5 and TRBJ2-1, with 7 nucleotides matching TRBD2. The J segment lost 6 bases and the V segment lost 5 bases, leaving 7 bases of the junction unmatched. Germline CDR1 MNHEY, CDR2 SVGAGI. This CDR3 comprises 14 residues. CDR3 in amino acids: CASSPLGGSNEQFF. The DNA of the CDR3 is TGTGCCAGCAGTCCTCTTGGCGGGAGCAATGAGCAGTTCTTC.

This clone was detected only once. The V and J genes are TRBV11-2 and TRBJ2-2; D gene uncertain. V was pared by 4 bases and J by 5 bases, with 11 bases between. The CDR3 totals 14 residues. Germline V lookup: CDR1 SGHAT, CDR2 FQNNGV. CDR3 nucleotide sequence: TGTGCCAGCAGCTCTCCCATCAAAACCGGGGAGCTGTTTTTT. It encodes CASSSPIKTGELFF.

On this clone itself: Additional DNA sequences in this sample encode the identical CDR3. The chain links TRBV4-2 to TRBJ2-1; 11 bases match TRBD2. Germline CDR1 LGHNA, CDR2 YNFKEQ. Trimming at V came to 4 bases and at J to 5 bases, leaving 4 bases not matched to a gene. CDR3 size: 15 residues. CDR3: CASSPTSGGNNEQFF. The CDR3 DNA is TGTGCCAGCAGCCCTACTAGCGGGGGAAACAATGAGCAGTTCTTC.

This sequence joins TRBV7-2 and TRBJ1-5, with D unresolved. V dropped 2 bases and J dropped 0 bases, with 8 bases sitting between them. The germline gives CDR1 SGHTA, CDR2 FQGNSA. The CDR3 loop spans 15 amino acids. Here the CDR3 reads CASSLRKYSNQPQHF. CDR3 in DNA: TGTGCCAGCAGCTTAAGGAAGTATAGCAATCAGCCCCAGCATTTT.

The J gene is TRBJ2-7, the V gene TRBV30, with D uncertain. Germline V lookup: CDR1 GTSNPN, CDR2 SVGIG (reference sequence). The CDR3 is 12 residues long. V shed 0 bases and J shed 7 bases, with 10 bases lying between them. CDR3 residues: CAWSVGLGEQYF. The CDR3 DNA sequence: TGTGCCTGGAGTGTGGGATTGGGGGAGCAGTACTTC.

This clone came up once. The J gene is TRBJ2-3, the V gene TRBV5-1; 14 bases agree with TRBD2. Losses at the gene ends were 6 bases for V and 6 bases for J; bases not matched to a gene: 12. This CDR3 is built from 17 residues. Germline CDR1 SGHRS, CDR2 YFSETQ. DNA for the CDR3: TGCGCCAGCACCGAGACTAGCGGGAGGGCTTCGGGGGATACGCAGTATTTT. This translates into CASTETSGRASGDTQYF.

V is TRBV28 and J is TRBJ1-3, with D possibly matching TRBD1 (6 bases). Deletions cut 7 bases from V and 3 bases from J, with 10 bases between. Germline V lookup: CDR1 MDHEN, CDR2 SYDVKM. CDR3 length: 13 residues. Here the CDR3 DNA reads TGTGCCAGCAACCTAGGGGGTGGAAACACCATATATTTT. Encoded protein: CASNLGGGNTIYF.

The chain employs TRBV13 and TRBJ1-1; D call uncertain. V was pared by 1 base and J by 0 bases, with 3 bases between. The CDR3 has 13 amino acids. Looked up from germline, CDR1 is PRHDT and CDR2 is FYEKMQ (reference sequence). In DNA form, the CDR3 reads TGTGCCAGCAGCTTAGTGCTGAACACTGAAGCTTTCTTT. Its protein is CASSLVLNTEAFF.

The V and J genes are TRBV18 and TRBJ1-1; D might be TRBD1 (5 bases). This CDR3 spans 17 amino acids. Germline V gene data show CDR1 as KGHSH and CDR2 as LQKENI. V shed 4 bases and J shed 1 base, with 19 bases lying between them. The CDR3 reads CASSLLGAGTRNTEAFF. The CDR3 bases are TGTGCCAGCTCACTTCTTGGGGCAGGGACCAGGAACACTGAAGCTTTCTTT.